A selection of T cell receptor beta chains follows, all from one sample in a study of neoadjuvant anti-PD-1 for oral cavity cancer. Some clones are missing from TCRdb's copy, which holds only in-frame ones; the method was immunoSEQ multiplex PCR. Of over 65,000 clones listed, approximately 87% were seen once; the top ten hold less than 3%. Here the sequenced sample was PBMCs, taken after nivolumab (anti-PD-1) treatment. The receptors come from a person between 40 and 80 years old with oral cavity squamous cell carcinoma. CDR3s include the opening cysteine and the closing phenylalanine or tryptophan. Each record gives: D gene, clone size, J gene, V gene, CDR3 protein, CDR3 DNA. The D gene is left open where the match is weak. Size is omitted from some rows. Given values are once, few, many or a class for expanded clones.

D gene: NA
clone size: NA
J gene: TRBJ2-7
V gene: TRBV27
CDR3 protein: CASSFRGYEQYF
CDR3 DNA: TGTGCCAGCAGTTTCCGGGGCTACGAGCAGTACTTC

D gene: TRBD1
clone size: NA
J gene: TRBJ1-2
V gene: TRBV5-1
CDR3 protein: CASSNLPRRQGYYGYTF
CDR3 DNA: TGCGCCAGCAGCAACCTGCCCCGGCGACAGGGTTACTATGGCTACACCTTC

D gene: NA
clone size: NA
J gene: TRBJ1-1
V gene: TRBV11-1
CDR3 protein: CASSSRGGTEAFF
CDR3 DNA: TGTGCCAGCAGCTCAAGGGGGGGGACTGAAGCTTTCTTT

D gene: TRBD1
clone size: NA
J gene: TRBJ2-7
V gene: TRBV7-9
CDR3 protein: CASSTGQGPYEQYF
CDR3 DNA: TGTGCCAGCAGCACCGGACAGGGGCCCTACGAGCAGTACTTC

D gene: NA
clone size: NA
J gene: TRBJ1-4
V gene: TRBV6-1
CDR3 protein: CASSEVGPIHGLFF
CDR3 DNA: TGTGCCAGCAGTGAAGTGGGACCTATCCATGGACTGTTTTTT

D gene: NA
clone size: NA
J gene: TRBJ2-2
V gene: TRBV4-1
CDR3 protein: CASSQVAGTGELFF
CDR3 DNA: TGCGCCAGCAGCCAAGTTGCGGGTACCGGGGAGCTGTTTTTT

D gene: NA
clone size: few
J gene: TRBJ1-5
V gene: TRBV6-5
CDR3 protein: CASSYSSLYSNQPQHF
CDR3 DNA: TGTGCCAGCAGTTACTCGAGCCTCTATAGCAATCAGCCCCAGCATTTT

D gene: NA
clone size: NA
J gene: TRBJ1-6
V gene: TRBV4-1
CDR3 protein: CASSQDRQSSYNSPLHF
CDR3 DNA: TGCGCCAGCAGCCAAGACCGACAGAGCTCCTATAATTCACCCCTCCACTTT

D gene: NA
clone size: NA
J gene: TRBJ2-3
V gene: TRBV12-5
CDR3 protein: CASGSGAQGHTDTQYF
CDR3 DNA: TGTGCTAGTGGTTCCGGGGCACAGGGCCACACAGATACGCAGTATTTT

D gene: TRBD1
clone size: NA
J gene: TRBJ2-7
V gene: TRBV7-9
CDR3 protein: CASSPLGTVSYEQYF
CDR3 DNA: TGTGCCAGCAGCCCCCTAGGGACAGTCTCCTACGAGCAGTACTTC